This TCR beta chain stems from a study of human T cells and chemical hapten exposure. The CDR3 has 17 amino acids. In germline, CDR1 is SGHAT, CDR2 FQNNGV. Trimming removed 2 bases from V and 0 bases from J; junction bases left unmatched: 6. Study-level results: Counts of expanded TCRs (at PT1) showed a positive correlation with patch test score.

Concerning this clonotype itself: The target antigen is unknown.

TCRdb reanalysed the RACE reads using MiXCR and keeps one entry per CDR3 protein. The sample carries approximately 90,000 distinct CDR3 sequences, less than 35% recorded once. The time point here: patch test 3, about 24 weeks after DPC sensitization. The treatment is: therapeutic diphenylcyclopropenone sensitization with weekly scalp DPC. Blood was drawn before each patch test was applied. The TCR comes from a man aged 40-49 years with alopecia areata. Some clones in this sample may be carry-over from other donors' samples. The input for sequencing was whole blood, taken in connection with sensitization to the hapten diphenylcyclopropenone (DPC). The chain combines TRBV11-2 with TRBJ2-1; 8 bases match TRBD2. CDR3 residues: CASSLFSGRSSYNEQFF. The CDR3 DNA sequence: TGTGCCAGCAGCTTATTCAGCGGGAGAAGCTCCTACAATGAGCAGTTCTTC.